The 13 T cell receptor beta chains presented below share a single source sample, sequenced in a study of OX40 agonist ivuxolimab in advanced cancers. Libraries were made using the immunoSEQ multiplex PCR assay. Held by TCRdb, this immuneACCESS table contains in-frame sequences only and omits some clones. Under half of the omission traces to an unresolved V gene where checked; the cause of the rest is unknown. The sample records tens of thousands of clones, around nine tenths of which are singletons. The ten largest clones add up to around 4% of the sample. Material: CD4+ or CD8+ T cells sorted from blood, obtained in a trial of the OX40 agonist ivuxolimab. Every receptor here comes from an adult with an advanced solid tumor such as melanoma, head and neck, liver or kidney cancer.

The chain is built from TRBV28 and TRBJ2-7; 7 positions match TRBD1. This CDR3 contains 14 residues. V was pared by 5 bases and J by 2 bases, with 6 bases of the junction left unmatched. Germline V gene data show CDR1 as MDHEN and CDR2 as SYDVKM. The CDR3 is CASSVDRTAYEQYF. As DNA, the CDR3 is TGTGCCAGCAGTGTGGACAGGACGGCCTACGAGCAGTACTTC.

The V and J genes are TRBV18 and TRBJ1-1; TRBD1 aligns across 8 bases. The CDR3 is 15 amino acids. CDR1 is KGHSH, CDR2 LQKENI, per germline. After removal of 3 bases from V and 4 bases from J, the junction contained 7 bases not matched to a gene. CDR3: CASSPERTGTTEAFF. CDR3 in DNA: TGTGCCAGCTCACCCGAGCGGACAGGGACCACTGAAGCTTTCTTT.

This clone is a singleton in its sample. The genes are TRBV15 and TRBJ1-5; D call uncertain. This CDR3 has 16 residues. The ends were cut back, 0 bases at V and 5 bases at J, with 14 bases in the middle. Germline loops: CDR1 LNHNV, CDR2 YYDKDF (reference sequence). CDR3 DNA: TGTGCCACCAGCAGAGATCTACGGACGCGATATCAGCCCCAGCATTTT. Translating it yields CATSRDLRTRYQPQHF.

The chain links TRBV5-4 to TRBJ2-7; TRBD1 matches 10 bases. CDR1 and CDR2 (germline): SGHNT, YYREEE (reference sequence). Trimming cost V 5 bases and J 3 bases; bases outside gene matches: 2. The CDR3 sequence is 13 residues long. The DNA of the CDR3 is TGTGCCAGCAGTCGGGACAGGGGCTACGAGCAGTACTTC. As protein: CASSRDRGYEQYF.

J is TRBJ1-2 and V is TRBV10-3, with D possibly matching TRBD1 (5 bases). Trimming took off 3 bases at V and 2 bases at J, with 10 bases between the two ends. The CDR3 extends over 14 amino acids. CDR1 and CDR2 from the germline V gene are ENHRY and SYGVKD. CDR3 in DNA: TGTGCCATCAGTGACCCGACAGCGAACTATGGCTACACCTTC. Translating gives CAISDPTANYGYTF.

The chain uses TRBV6-5 and TRBJ2-3; maybe TRBD2 (5 bases). The CDR3 has 14 residues. V lost 5 bases to trimming and J lost 1 base, with 10 bases between them. Germline CDR1 and CDR2: MNHEY and SVGAGI. The CDR3 spells CASSPASRTDTQYF. The CDR3 nucleotides are TGTGCCAGCAGTCCGGCTAGCCGCACAGATACGCAGTATTTT.

The chain joins TRBV28 to TRBJ2-5; D call uncertain. The better agreement between TRBJ2-7 and the DNA end casts doubt on the J call. Germline V gene lookup returns CDR1 MDHEN and CDR2 SYDVKM. This CDR3 comprises 13 residues. In DNA, the CDR3 is TGTGCCAGCAAGTCTTTGGTCGGCTACGAGCAGTACTTC. This codes for CASKSLVGYEQYF.

The rearrangement joins TRBV7-9 to TRBJ1-1; D remains ambiguous. With 2 bases removed from V and 3 bases from J, the gap between germline ends came to 4 bases. There are 12 residues in the CDR3. Germline V gene sequence: CDR1 SEHNR, CDR2 FQNEAQ (reference sequence). CDR3: CASSLKDTEAFF. The DNA for the CDR3 is TGTGCCAGCAGCTTAAAGGACACTGAAGCTTTCTTT.

The V call is TRBV5-1, the J call TRBJ2-1, with 14 positions matching TRBD2. The CDR3 covers 20 residues. Trimming removed 0 bases from V and 3 bases from J; junction bases left unmatched: 11. Germline CDR1 SGHRS, CDR2 YFSETQ. This CDR3 is CASSLGNVGLAGVNYNEQFF. CDR3 nucleotides: TGCGCCAGCAGCTTGGGTAATGTGGGACTAGCGGGAGTAAACTACAATGAGCAGTTCTTC.

The V call is TRBV1, the J call TRBJ1-1. TRBV1 is a pseudogene segment. The CDR3 runs to 21 residues. The CDR3 loop is CTSSQDLVLASHWAWNTEAFF. The CDR3 coding sequence is TGCACCAGCAGCCAAGATCTTGTTTTAGCTTCACACTGGGCGTGGAACACTGAAGCTTTCTTT.

The chain carries TRBV19 and TRBJ1-2, with D possibly TRBD1 on 5 matching bases. The germline V and J ends were trimmed by 6 bases and 6 bases, with 20 bases remaining between them. CDR3 length equals 15 residues. Germline-derived CDR1 and CDR2 are LNHDA and SQIVND (reference sequence). The CDR3 DNA reads as TGTGCCAGTAGAAGGGCGAAGGGCAGGGTGGATGGCTACACCTTC. As protein: CASRRAKGRVDGYTF.

J is TRBJ1-5 and V is TRBV6-5; D remains ambiguous. The CDR3 runs 13 residues. Germline values: CDR1 MNHEY, CDR2 SVGAGI. Trimming removed 7 bases from V and 5 bases from J, with 12 bases in between. The CDR3 is CASKSSKDQPQHF. CDR3 sequence (DNA): TGTGCCAGCAAAAGCTCCAAGGATCAGCCCCAGCATTTT.

The chain carries TRBV5-8 and TRBJ1-1; TRBD1 is a possible D gene (5 bases). V lost 0 bases to trimming and J lost 4 bases, with 19 bases between them. This CDR3 has 17 residues. Germline CDR1 SGHTS, CDR2 YDEGEE. CDR3 amino acids: CASSLVGRGPMSTEAFF. The CDR3 DNA is TGTGCCAGCAGCTTGGTGGGTAGGGGCCCGATGAGCACTGAAGCTTTCTTT.